This is a list of T cell receptor beta chains from one sample in a study of human T cells and chemical hapten exposure. TCRdb passed the RACE reads through MiXCR, listing each CDR3 protein once. The data contain 380,000 or so distinct CDR3 sequences, 4.8% of them singletons. The specimen was whole blood, collected in connection with sensitization to the hapten diphenylcyclopropenone (DPC). These TCRs come from a woman aged 50 to 65 with alopecia areata. Some clones in this sample may be carry-over from other donors' samples. Both conserved end residues are part of each CDR3. The D gene is left open where the match is weak. A row's size may be missing; if present it is once, few, many or a size class.

D: TRBD2
V: TRBV7-8
length: 12
size: few
J: TRBJ2-1
DNA: TGTGCCAGCAGCTTAGGCGGGGGGGCGGAGTTCTTC
CDR3: CASSLGGGAEFF

D: .
V: TRBV3-1
length: 14
size: many
J: TRBJ1-1
DNA: TGTGCCAGCAGCCACGGGCTCATGAACACTGAAGCTTTCTTT
CDR3: CASSHGLMNTEAFF

D: .
V: TRBV5-1
length: 15
size: few
J: TRBJ2-7
DNA: TGCGCCAGCAGCTTGGGTGCCTCTGGGGCCTACGAGCAGTACTTC
CDR3: CASSLGASGAYEQYF

D: .
V: TRBV5-1
length: 15
size: many
J: TRBJ1-1
DNA: TGCGCCAGCAGCTTGTGGGCGGGGGAGAACACTGAAGCTTTCTTT
CDR3: CASSLWAGENTEAFF

D: .
V: TRBV5-1
length: 13
size: many
J: TRBJ2-7
DNA: TGCGCCAGCAGCTTGACCGGACTTTACGAGCAGTACTTC
CDR3: CASSLTGLYEQYF

D: TRBD2
V: TRBV3-1
length: 15
size: many
J: TRBJ2-7
DNA: TGTGCCAGCAGCCAAGTGACTAGCGGAAACTACGAGCAGTACTTC
CDR3: CASSQVTSGNYEQYF

D: .
V: TRBV12-3/TRBV12-4
length: 15
size: .
J: TRBJ2-1
DNA: TGTGCCAGCAGTTTAAAACAGGGCCCCTACAATGAGCAGTTCTTC
CDR3: CASSLKQGPYNEQFF

D: .
V: TRBV9
length: 15
size: many
J: TRBJ1-5
DNA: TGTGCCAGCAGCGGGGGCCACGGCGACAATCAGCCCCAGCATTTT
CDR3: CASSGGHGDNQPQHF

D: TRBD1
V: TRBV11-2
length: 14
size: many
J: TRBJ1-1
DNA: TGTGCCAGCGGACAGGGTTGGAGGGGCACTGAAGCTTTCTTT
CDR3: CASGQGWRGTEAFF

D: TRBD1
V: TRBV29-1
length: 15
size: .
J: TRBJ2-1
DNA: TGCAGCGTGCCCCTAACAGGGGCCTTATACAATGAGCAGTTCTTC
CDR3: CSVPLTGALYNEQFF

D: TRBD1
V: TRBV2
length: 14
size: .
J: TRBJ1-4
DNA: TGTGCCACCAAGGAGACAGGGGTTAATGAAAAACTGTTTTTT
CDR3: CATKETGVNEKLFF

D: TRBD1
V: TRBV28
length: 14
size: many
J: TRBJ1-6
DNA: TGTGCCAGCAGTCTCGGGACAGGTTATTCACCCCTCCACTTT
CDR3: CASSLGTGYSPLHF

D: .
V: TRBV2
length: 14
size: few
J: TRBJ2-3
DNA: TGTGCCAGCAGTGAACTGTCCTGGCCAGATACGCGGTATTTT
CDR3: CASSELSWPDTRYF

D: .
V: TRBV20-1
length: 14
size: .
J: TRBJ2-3
DNA: TGCAGTGCTAGAGATTGGATTAGTACAGATACGCAGTATTTT
CDR3: CSARDWISTDTQYF

D: .
V: TRBV15
length: 17
size: many
J: TRBJ2-1
DNA: TGTGCCACCAGCAGCCTAACCGGGGACGGCCACGACAATGAGCAGTTCTTC
CDR3: CATSSLTGDGHDNEQFF

D: TRBD1
V: TRBV3-1
length: 15
size: many
J: TRBJ1-3
DNA: TGTGCCAGCAGCCCATCACAGGGGGCTGGAAACACCATATATTTT
CDR3: CASSPSQGAGNTIYF

D: .
V: TRBV10-3
length: 17
size: many
J: TRBJ2-3
DNA: TGTGCCATCAGTGAGTCGAGTCCCGGCAGGGACACAGATACGCAGTATTTT
CDR3: CAISESSPGRDTDTQYF

D: .
V: TRBV15
length: 16
size: few
J: TRBJ1-5
DNA: TGTGCCACCAGCAGAGTAGGACGGGGGAGCAATCAGCCCCAGCATTTT
CDR3: CATSRVGRGSNQPQHF

D: .
V: TRBV2
length: 12
size: many
J: TRBJ2-7
DNA: TGTGCCAGCAGGCCACGGCCCTACGAGCAGTACTTC
CDR3: CASRPRPYEQYF

D: TRBD1
V: TRBV20-1
length: 16
size: many
J: TRBJ1-3
DNA: TGCAGTGCTAGAGCGGGGACAGGGGGCTCTGGAAACACCATATATTTT
CDR3: CSARAGTGGSGNTIYF

D: TRBD1
V: TRBV20-1
length: 13
size: few
J: TRBJ2-7
DNA: TGCAGTGCTCCACAGACAGGGGCCTACGAGCAGTACTTC
CDR3: CSAPQTGAYEQYF

D: .
V: TRBV6-1
length: 16
size: few
J: TRBJ2-7
DNA: TGTGCCAGCAGTGAAGAGCCTGGGGGCAGGCCCTACGAGCAGTACTTC
CDR3: CASSEEPGGRPYEQYF

D: .
V: TRBV20-1
length: 13
size: many
J: TRBJ1-1
DNA: TGCAGTGCTAGAAGAGGGAGAGGGGCTGAAGCTTTCTTT
CDR3: CSARRGRGAEAFF

D: .
V: TRBV12-3/TRBV12-4
length: 13
size: many
J: TRBJ2-3
DNA: TGTGCCAGCAGGCCCGGGACTGAGAATACGCAGTATTTT
CDR3: CASRPGTENTQYF

D: TRBD2
V: TRBV28
length: 16
size: many
J: TRBJ2-1
DNA: TGTGCCAGCAGTGACCCCCGAACTAGCGGGACTGATGAGCAGTTCTTC
CDR3: CASSDPRTSGTDEQFF

D: TRBD2
V: TRBV20-1
length: 16
size: many
J: TRBJ2-1
DNA: TGCAGTGCTAGAGATAAAGGACTAGCGGGTTTAGTTGAGCAGTTCTTC
CDR3: CSARDKGLAGLVEQFF

D: TRBD1
V: TRBV12-3/TRBV12-4
length: 17
size: many
J: TRBJ2-7
DNA: TGTGCCAGCAGTTTAGGACCGGGACAGGCAAGCTCCTACGAGCAGTACTTC
CDR3: CASSLGPGQASSYEQYF

D: .
V: TRBV12-3/TRBV12-4
length: 13
size: many
J: TRBJ2-3
DNA: TGTGCCAGCAGTTTAGGGAACCCCGATACGCAGTATTTT
CDR3: CASSLGNPDTQYF

D: TRBD2
V: TRBV4-2
length: 16
size: many
J: TRBJ2-2
DNA: TGTGCCAGCAGCTTCCAGCGGGAGGTTAACACCGGGGAGCTGTTTTTT
CDR3: CASSFQREVNTGELFF

D: TRBD1
V: TRBV29-1
length: 14
size: .
J: TRBJ2-3
DNA: TGCAGCGCTCAGGGGGCGCTTGAATCAGATACGCAGTATTTT
CDR3: CSAQGALESDTQYF

D: TRBD1
V: TRBV10-2
length: 15
size: many
J: TRBJ1-2
DNA: TGCGCCAGCAGTGAGTCGTGGCAGGGGGCAAGCGGCTACACCTTC
CDR3: CASSESWQGASGYTF

D: .
V: TRBV5-1
length: 15
size: many
J: TRBJ1-5
DNA: TGCGCCAGCCGGTCGGGGACCGATCTTAATCAGCCCCAGCATTTT
CDR3: CASRSGTDLNQPQHF

D: .
V: TRBV7-9
length: 15
size: many
J: TRBJ1-1
DNA: TGTGCCAGCAGCCCAGCGACAGACACGAACACTGAAGCTTTCTTT
CDR3: CASSPATDTNTEAFF

D: .
V: TRBV7-9
length: 15
size: few
J: TRBJ2-7
DNA: TGTGCCAGCAGCTTAAAGGCGGCGCCCGCTTACGAGCAGTACTTC
CDR3: CASSLKAAPAYEQYF

D: .
V: TRBV3-1
length: 13
size: .
J: TRBJ2-5
DNA: TGTGCCAGCAGCCTCCAGGGGTCGGGGACCCAGTACTTC
CDR3: CASSLQGSGTQYF

D: .
V: TRBV29-1
length: 13
size: .
J: TRBJ2-5
DNA: TGCAGCGTGGGACATGGGTACCAAGAGACCCAGTACTTC
CDR3: CSVGHGYQETQYF

D: TRBD2
V: TRBV7-2
length: 15
size: .
J: TRBJ2-7
DNA: TGTGCCAGCAGCCTAGTGGGACTAGCGGGATACGAGCAGTACTTC
CDR3: CASSLVGLAGYEQYF

D: TRBD2
V: TRBV5-1
length: 19
size: many
J: TRBJ2-3
DNA: TGCGCCAGCAGACTAACCGGGACTAGCGGGGGGAGAACCACAGATACGCAGTATTTT
CDR3: CASRLTGTSGGRTTDTQYF

D: .
V: TRBV7-6
length: 13
size: many
J: TRBJ1-1
DNA: TGTGCCAGCAGCTTACTGGGGAGCACTGAAGCTTTCTTT
CDR3: CASSLLGSTEAFF

D: .
V: TRBV2
length: 13
size: .
J: TRBJ1-1
DNA: TGTGCCAGCAGTGAACGGTGGGGGTTAGGGGCTTTCTTT
CDR3: CASSERWGLGAFF

D: .
V: TRBV18
length: 13
size: many
J: TRBJ1-1
DNA: TGTGCCAGCTCATTACGGGACACCCCTGAAGCTTTCTTT
CDR3: CASSLRDTPEAFF

D: .
V: TRBV24-1
length: 16
size: many
J: TRBJ2-1
DNA: TGTGCCACCAGTGATGCGGGACAGAGCTCCTACAATGAGCAGTTCTTC
CDR3: CATSDAGQSSYNEQFF

D: .
V: TRBV30
length: 13
size: many
J: TRBJ2-1
DNA: TGTGCCTGGAGCCCAGGGATCGGCAATGAGCAGTTCTTC
CDR3: CAWSPGIGNEQFF

D: .
V: TRBV6-5
length: 13
size: .
J: TRBJ1-1
DNA: TGTGCCAGCAGTTCTTCTCCGGGGCCTGAAGCTTTCTTT
CDR3: CASSSSPGPEAFF

D: TRBD1
V: TRBV5-1
length: 17
size: many
J: TRBJ1-6
DNA: TGCGCCAGCAGCTTACACCCGGGACAGGGGGCAGATTCACCCCTCCACTTT
CDR3: CASSLHPGQGADSPLHF

D: .
V: TRBV12-3/TRBV12-4
length: 16
size: many
J: TRBJ2-3
DNA: TGTGCCAGCAGTTTAGGGGCGGGCCCGAGCACAGATACGCAGTATTTT
CDR3: CASSLGAGPSTDTQYF

D: TRBD1
V: TRBV6-5
length: 13
size: .
J: TRBJ2-7
DNA: TGTGCCAGCGGGCGCCGACAGGGTCCCGAGCAGTACTTC
CDR3: CASGRRQGPEQYF

D: TRBD2
V: TRBV15
length: 18
size: few
J: TRBJ2-1
DNA: TGTGCCACCAGCAGAGAGGCTAGCGGGAGCATGATATTTGATGAGCAGTTCTTC
CDR3: CATSREASGSMIFDEQFF

D: .
V: TRBV7-6
length: 17
size: many
J: TRBJ2-6
DNA: TGTGCCTCCGGGGTAGCTCCCGGGAGCTCTGGGGCCAACGTCCTGACTTTC
CDR3: CASGVAPGSSGANVLTF